The TCR beta chain described here comes from a study of cytomegalovirus exposure and HLA in healthy donors. General study findings and limits: A classifier reportedly called cytomegalovirus status with high sensitivity and specificity. The study found most TCR sequences rare, yet found some public TCRs in many donors.

Sequencing was performed with immunoSEQ multiplex PCR; in TCRdb, only in-frame clones are kept and a portion is missing. The table records 150,000 or so clones, roughly 89% of them present only once. Details on this clone: As yet, its antigen is unknown.

This TCR came from a woman aged 18-29 years in good health and CMV-seropositive. Sequencing was carried out using PBMCs.

Here the CDR3 reads CAGQGDGSYEQYF. Written as DNA, the CDR3 is TGTGCCGGACAGGGGGATGGATCCTACGAGCAGTACTTC. The V call is TRBV2, the J call TRBJ2-7; 10 nucleotides match TRBD1. Looked up from germline, CDR1 is SNHLY and CDR2 is FYNNEI. The CDR3 runs 13 residues. V shed 11 bases, J shed 1 base, and the junction held 5 bases outside the gene matches. Variable domain in full (rest from reference TRBV2 and TRBJ2-7): EPEVTQTPSHQVTQMGQEVILRCVPISNHLYFYWYRQILGQKVEFLVSFYNNEISEKSEIFDDQFSVERPDGSNFTLKIRSTKLEDSAMYFCAGQGDGSYEQYFGPGTRLTVT.